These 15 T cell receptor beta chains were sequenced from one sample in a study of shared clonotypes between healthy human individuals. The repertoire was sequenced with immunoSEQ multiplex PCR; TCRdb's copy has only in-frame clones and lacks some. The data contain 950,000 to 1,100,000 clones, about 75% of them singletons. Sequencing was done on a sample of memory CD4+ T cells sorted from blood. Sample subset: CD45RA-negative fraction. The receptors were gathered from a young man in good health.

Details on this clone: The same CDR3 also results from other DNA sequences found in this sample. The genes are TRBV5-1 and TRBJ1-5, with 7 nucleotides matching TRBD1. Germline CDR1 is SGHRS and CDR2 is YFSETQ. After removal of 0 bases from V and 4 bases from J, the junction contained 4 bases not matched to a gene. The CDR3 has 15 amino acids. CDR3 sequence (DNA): TGCGCCAGCAGCTTGGATGGCAGGGGGAATCAGCCCCAGCATTTT. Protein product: CASSLDGRGNQPQHF.

The CDR3 DNA follows: TGCGCCAGCAGCCAAGAGACTAGCGGGAGATGGAATACGCAGTATTTT. Translating it yields CASSQETSGRWNTQYF. The V and J genes are TRBV4-3 and TRBJ2-3; 12 bases are shared with TRBD2. The trim removed 0 bases at V and 7 bases at J, leaving 5 bases unmatched. The CDR3 extends over 16 amino acids. Germline loops: CDR1 LGHNA, CDR2 YSLEER.

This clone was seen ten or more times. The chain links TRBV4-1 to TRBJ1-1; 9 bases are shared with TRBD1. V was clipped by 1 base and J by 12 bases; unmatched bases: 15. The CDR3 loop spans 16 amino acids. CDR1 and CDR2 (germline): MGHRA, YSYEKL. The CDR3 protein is CASSQGSLTGGWMSFF. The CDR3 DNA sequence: TGCGCCAGCAGCCAAGGAAGCTTAACAGGGGGCTGGATGTCTTTCTTT.

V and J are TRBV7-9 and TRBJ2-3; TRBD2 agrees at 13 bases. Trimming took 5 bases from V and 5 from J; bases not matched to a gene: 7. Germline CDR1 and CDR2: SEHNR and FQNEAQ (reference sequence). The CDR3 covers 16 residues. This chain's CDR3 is CASSPQLAGGQDTQYF. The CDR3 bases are TGTGCCAGCAGCCCCCAACTAGCGGGGGGGCAAGATACGCAGTATTTT. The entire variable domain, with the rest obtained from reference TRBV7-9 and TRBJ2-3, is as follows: DTGVSQNPRHKITKRGQNVTFRCDPISEHNRLYWYRQTLGQGPEFLTYFQNEAQLEKSRLLSDRFSAERPKGSFSTLEIQRTEQGDSAMYLCASSPQLAGGQDTQYFGPGTRLTVL.

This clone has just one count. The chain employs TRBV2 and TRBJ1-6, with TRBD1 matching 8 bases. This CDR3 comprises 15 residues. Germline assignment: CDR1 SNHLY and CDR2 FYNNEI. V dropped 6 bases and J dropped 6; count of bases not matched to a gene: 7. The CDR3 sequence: CASRTDRGSNSPLHF. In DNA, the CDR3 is TGTGCCAGCAGGACAGACAGGGGTAGTAATTCACCCCTCCACTTT.

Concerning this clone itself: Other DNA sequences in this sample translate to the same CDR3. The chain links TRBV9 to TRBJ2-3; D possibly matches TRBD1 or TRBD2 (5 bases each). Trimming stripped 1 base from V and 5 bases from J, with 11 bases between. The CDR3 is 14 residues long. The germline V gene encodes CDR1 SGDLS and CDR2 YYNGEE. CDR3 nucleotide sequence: TGTGCCAGCAGCGTACTGGGGGTCGAAGATACGCAGTATTTT. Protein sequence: CASSVLGVEDTQYF.

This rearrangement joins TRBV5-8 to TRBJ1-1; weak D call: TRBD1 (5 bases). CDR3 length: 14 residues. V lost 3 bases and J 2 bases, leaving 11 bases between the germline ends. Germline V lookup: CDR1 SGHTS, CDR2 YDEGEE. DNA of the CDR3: TGTGCCAGCAGCTCCGGGACCGCTAACACTGAAGCTTTCTTT. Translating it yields CASSSGTANTEAFF.

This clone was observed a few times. CDR3 amino acids: CASSVSGQEIYEQYF. The CDR3 DNA follows: TGTGCCAGCAGCGTATCGGGACAGGAGATTTACGAGCAGTACTTC. The V call is TRBV9, the J call TRBJ2-7; 8 bases agree with TRBD1. This CDR3 region has 15 residues. Unmatched junction bases numbered 7, after V lost 1 base and J lost 4 bases. The V gene's germline CDR1 is SGDLS and CDR2 YYNGEE. The whole variable domain, filled in from reference TRBV9 and TRBJ2-7, reads DSGVTQTPKHLITATGQRVTLRCSPRSGDLSVYWYQQSLDQGLQFLIQYYNGEERAKGNILERFSAQQFPDLHSELNLSSLELGDSALYFCASSVSGQEIYEQYFGPGTRLTVT.

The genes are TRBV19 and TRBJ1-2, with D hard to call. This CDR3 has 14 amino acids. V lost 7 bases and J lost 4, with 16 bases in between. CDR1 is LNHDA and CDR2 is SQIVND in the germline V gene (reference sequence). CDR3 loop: CASTVTSFVYGYTF. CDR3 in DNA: TGTGCCAGTACGGTAACAAGCTTCGTCTATGGCTACACCTTC.

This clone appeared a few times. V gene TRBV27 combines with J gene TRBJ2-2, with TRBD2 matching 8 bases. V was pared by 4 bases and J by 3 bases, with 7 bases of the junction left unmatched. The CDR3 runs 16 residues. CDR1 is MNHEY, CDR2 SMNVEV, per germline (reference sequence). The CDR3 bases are TGTGCCAGCAGTTCCGGGACTAGATTCGACACCGGGGAGCTGTTTTTT. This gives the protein CASSSGTRFDTGELFF.

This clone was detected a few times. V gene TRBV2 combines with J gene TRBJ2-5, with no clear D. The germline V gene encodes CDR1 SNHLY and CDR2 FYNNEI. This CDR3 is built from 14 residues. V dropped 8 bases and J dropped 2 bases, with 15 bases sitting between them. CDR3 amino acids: CASRRRQVQETQYF. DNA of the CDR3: TGTGCCAGCCGTCGCAGACAAGTACAAGAGACCCAGTACTTC.

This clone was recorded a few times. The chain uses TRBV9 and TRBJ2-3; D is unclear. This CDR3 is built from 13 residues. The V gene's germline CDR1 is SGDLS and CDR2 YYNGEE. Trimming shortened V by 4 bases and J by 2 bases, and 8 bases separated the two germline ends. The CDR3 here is CASSLNPTDTQYF. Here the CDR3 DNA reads TGTGCCAGCAGCCTCAACCCCACAGATACGCAGTATTTT. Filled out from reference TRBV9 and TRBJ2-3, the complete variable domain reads DSGVTQTPKHLITATGQRVTLRCSPRSGDLSVYWYQQSLDQGLQFLIQYYNGEERAKGNILERFSAQQFPDLHSELNLSSLELGDSALYFCASSLNPTDTQYFGPGTRLTVL.

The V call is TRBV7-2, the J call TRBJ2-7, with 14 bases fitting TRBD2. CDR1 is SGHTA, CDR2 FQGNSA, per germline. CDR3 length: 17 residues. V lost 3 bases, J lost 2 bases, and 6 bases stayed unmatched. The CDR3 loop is CASSFPTSGRDPYEQYF. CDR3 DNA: TGTGCCAGCAGCTTTCCGACTAGCGGGAGGGATCCCTACGAGCAGTACTTC.

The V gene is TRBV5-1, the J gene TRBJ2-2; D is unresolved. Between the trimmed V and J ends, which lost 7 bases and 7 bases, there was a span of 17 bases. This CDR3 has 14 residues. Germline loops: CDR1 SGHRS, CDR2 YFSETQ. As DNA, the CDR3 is TGCGCCAGCCGAGGTAGCCCCGGAAACGGGGAGCTGTTTTTT. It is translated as CASRGSPGNGELFF. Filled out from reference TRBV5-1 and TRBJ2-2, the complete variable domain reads KAGVTQTPRYLIKTRGQQVTLSCSPISGHRSVSWYQQTPGQGLQFLFEYFSETQRNKGNFPGRFSGRQFSNSRSEMNVSTLELGDSALYLCASRGSPGNGELFFGEGSRLTVL.

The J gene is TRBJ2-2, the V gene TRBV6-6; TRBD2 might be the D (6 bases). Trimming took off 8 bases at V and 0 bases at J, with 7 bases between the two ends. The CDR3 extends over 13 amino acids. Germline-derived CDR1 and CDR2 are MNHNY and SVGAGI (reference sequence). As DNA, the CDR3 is TGTGCCAGCTCGGGGGCGAACACCGGGGAGCTGTTTTTT. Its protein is CASSGANTGELFF.